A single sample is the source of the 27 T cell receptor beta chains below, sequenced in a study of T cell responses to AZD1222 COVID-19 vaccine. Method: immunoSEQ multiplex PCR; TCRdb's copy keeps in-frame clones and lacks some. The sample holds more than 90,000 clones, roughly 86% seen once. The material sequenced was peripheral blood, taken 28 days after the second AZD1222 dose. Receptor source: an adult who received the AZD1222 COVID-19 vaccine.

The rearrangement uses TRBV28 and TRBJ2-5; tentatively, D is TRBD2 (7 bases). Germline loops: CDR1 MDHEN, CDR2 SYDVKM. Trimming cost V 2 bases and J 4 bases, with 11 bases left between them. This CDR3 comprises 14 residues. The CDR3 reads CASSLTGGAETQYF. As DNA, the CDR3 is TGTGCCAGCAGTTTAACGGGGGGCGCAGAGACCCAGTACTTC.

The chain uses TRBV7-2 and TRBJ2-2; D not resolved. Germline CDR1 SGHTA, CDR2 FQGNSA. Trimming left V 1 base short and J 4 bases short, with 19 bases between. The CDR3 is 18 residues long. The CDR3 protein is CASSLGLLPPIFTGELFF. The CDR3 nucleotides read TGTGCCAGCAGCTTAGGACTTCTCCCCCCCATATTCACCGGGGAGCTGTTTTTT.

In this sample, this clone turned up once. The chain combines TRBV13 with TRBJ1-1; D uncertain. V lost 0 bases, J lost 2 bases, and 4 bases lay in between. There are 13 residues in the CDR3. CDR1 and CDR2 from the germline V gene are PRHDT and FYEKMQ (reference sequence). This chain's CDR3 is CASSLGGNTEAFF. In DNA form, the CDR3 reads TGTGCCAGCAGCTTAGGGGGTAACACTGAAGCTTTCTTT.

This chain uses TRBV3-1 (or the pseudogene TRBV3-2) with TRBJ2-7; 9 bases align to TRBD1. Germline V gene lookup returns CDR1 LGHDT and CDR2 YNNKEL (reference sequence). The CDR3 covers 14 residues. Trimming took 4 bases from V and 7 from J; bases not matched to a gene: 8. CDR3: CASSRGQGSREQYF. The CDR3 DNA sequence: TGTGCCAGCAGCCGCGGACAGGGGTCTCGTGAGCAGTACTTC.

The CDR3 coding sequence is TGTGCCAGCACCGGCGGAGTAGAGACCCAGTACTTC. The encoded protein is CASTGGVETQYF. The genes are TRBV7-9 and TRBJ2-5; D remains ambiguous. The CDR3 spans 12 residues. Germline CDR1 reads SEHNR; CDR2 reads FQNEAQ (reference sequence). V was shortened by 7 bases and J by 4 bases, with 10 bases between the two germline ends.

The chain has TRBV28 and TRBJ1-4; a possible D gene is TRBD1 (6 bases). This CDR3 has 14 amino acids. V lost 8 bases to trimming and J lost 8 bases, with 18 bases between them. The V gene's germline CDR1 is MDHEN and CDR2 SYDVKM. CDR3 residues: CASVPGGAGEKLFF. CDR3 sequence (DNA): TGTGCCAGCGTCCCGGGGGGGGCGGGGGAAAAACTGTTTTTT.

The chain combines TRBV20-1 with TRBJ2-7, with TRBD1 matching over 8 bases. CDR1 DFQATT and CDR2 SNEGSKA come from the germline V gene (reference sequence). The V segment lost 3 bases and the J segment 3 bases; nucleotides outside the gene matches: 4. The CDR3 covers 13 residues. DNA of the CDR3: TGCAGTGCTAGTCCCGGACAGGGCTACGAGCAGTACTTC. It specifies CSASPGQGYEQYF.

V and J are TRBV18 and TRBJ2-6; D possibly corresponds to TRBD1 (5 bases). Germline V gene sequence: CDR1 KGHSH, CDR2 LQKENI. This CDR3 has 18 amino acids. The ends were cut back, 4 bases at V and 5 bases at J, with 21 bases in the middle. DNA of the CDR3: TGTGCCAGCTCACTTATATTGGACATTTACAGTCGGGCCAACGTCCTGACTTTC. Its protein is CASSLILDIYSRANVLTF.

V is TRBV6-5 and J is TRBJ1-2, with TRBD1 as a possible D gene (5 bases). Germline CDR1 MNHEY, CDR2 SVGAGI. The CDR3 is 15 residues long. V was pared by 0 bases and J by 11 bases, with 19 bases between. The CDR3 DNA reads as TGTGCCAGCAGTTACTCTCAAGGCGGGGCTATGGGATACACCTTC. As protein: CASSYSQGGAMGYTF.

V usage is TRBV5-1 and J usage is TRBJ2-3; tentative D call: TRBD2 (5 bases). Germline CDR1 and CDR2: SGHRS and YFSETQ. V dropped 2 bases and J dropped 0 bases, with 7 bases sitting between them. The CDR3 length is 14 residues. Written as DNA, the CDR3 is TGCGCCAGCAGCTTCCCGGGAAGCACAGATACGCAGTATTTT. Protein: CASSFPGSTDTQYF. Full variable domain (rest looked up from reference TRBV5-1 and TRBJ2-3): KAGVTQTPRYLIKTRGQQVTLSCSPISGHRSVSWYQQTPGQGLQFLFEYFSETQRNKGNFPGRFSGRQFSNSRSEMNVSTLELGDSALYLCASSFPGSTDTQYFGPGTRLTVL.

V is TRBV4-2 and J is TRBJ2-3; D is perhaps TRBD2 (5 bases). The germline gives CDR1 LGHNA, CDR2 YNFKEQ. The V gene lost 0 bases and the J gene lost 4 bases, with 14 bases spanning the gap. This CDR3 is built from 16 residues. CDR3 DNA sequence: TGTGCCAGCAGCCAAGAGGCAGCTAGCCTCCCAGATACGCAGTATTTT. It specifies CASSQEAASLPDTQYF.

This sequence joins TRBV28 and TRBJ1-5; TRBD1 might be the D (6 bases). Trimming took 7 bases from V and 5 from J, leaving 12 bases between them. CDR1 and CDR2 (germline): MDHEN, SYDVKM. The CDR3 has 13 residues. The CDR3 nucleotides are TGTGCCAGCAACGGACAGCTAGATCAGCCCCAGCATTTT. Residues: CASNGQLDQPQHF.

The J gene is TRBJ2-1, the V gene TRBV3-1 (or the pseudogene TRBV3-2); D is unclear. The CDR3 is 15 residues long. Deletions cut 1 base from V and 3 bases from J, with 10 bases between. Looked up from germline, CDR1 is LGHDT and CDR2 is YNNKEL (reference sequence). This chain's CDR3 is CASSQGSGYYNEQFF. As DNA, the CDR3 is TGTGCCAGCAGCCAAGGATCCGGATACTACAATGAGCAGTTCTTC.

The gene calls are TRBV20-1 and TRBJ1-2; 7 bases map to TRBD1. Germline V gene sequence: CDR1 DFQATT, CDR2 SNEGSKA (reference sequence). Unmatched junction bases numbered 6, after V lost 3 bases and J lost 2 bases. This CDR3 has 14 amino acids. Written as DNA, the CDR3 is TGCAGTGCTAGTAAGACAGGGAAGAACTATGGCTACACCTTC. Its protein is CSASKTGKNYGYTF.

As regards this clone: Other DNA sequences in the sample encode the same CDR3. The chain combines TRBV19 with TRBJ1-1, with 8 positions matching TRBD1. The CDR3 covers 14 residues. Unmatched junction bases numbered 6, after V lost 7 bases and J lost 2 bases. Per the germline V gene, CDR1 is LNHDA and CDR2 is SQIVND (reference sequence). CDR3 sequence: CASNLQGGNTEAFF. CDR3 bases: TGTGCCAGTAACCTACAGGGGGGTAACACTGAAGCTTTCTTT.

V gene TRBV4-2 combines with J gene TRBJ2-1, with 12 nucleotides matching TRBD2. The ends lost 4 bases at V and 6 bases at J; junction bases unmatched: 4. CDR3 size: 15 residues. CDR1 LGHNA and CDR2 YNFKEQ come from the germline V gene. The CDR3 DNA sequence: TGTGCCAGCAGCCGAGCTAGCGGGGGGGGCAATGAGCAGTTCTTC. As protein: CASSRASGGGNEQFF.

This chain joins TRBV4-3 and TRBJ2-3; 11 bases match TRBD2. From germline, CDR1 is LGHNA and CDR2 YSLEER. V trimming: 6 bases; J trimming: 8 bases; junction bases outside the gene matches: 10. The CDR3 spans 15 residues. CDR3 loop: CASSQIAGGPSTQYF. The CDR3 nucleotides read TGCGCCAGCAGTCAGATAGCGGGGGGGCCAAGTACGCAGTATTTT.

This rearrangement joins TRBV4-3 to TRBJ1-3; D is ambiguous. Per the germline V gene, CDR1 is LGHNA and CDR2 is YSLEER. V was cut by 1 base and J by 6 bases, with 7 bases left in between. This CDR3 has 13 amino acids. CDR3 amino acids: CASSQVPENTIYF. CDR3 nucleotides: TGCGCCAGCAGCCAAGTTCCAGAAAACACCATATATTTT.

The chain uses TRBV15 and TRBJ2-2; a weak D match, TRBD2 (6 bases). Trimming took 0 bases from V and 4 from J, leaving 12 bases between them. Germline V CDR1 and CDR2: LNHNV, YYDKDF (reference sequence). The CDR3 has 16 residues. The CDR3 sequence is CATSRDHGRGTGELFF. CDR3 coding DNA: TGTGCCACCAGCAGAGATCACGGGAGAGGCACCGGGGAGCTGTTTTTT.

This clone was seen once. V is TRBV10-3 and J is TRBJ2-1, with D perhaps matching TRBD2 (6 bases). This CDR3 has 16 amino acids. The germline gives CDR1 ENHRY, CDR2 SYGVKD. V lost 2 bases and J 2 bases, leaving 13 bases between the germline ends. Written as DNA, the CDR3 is TGTGCCATCAGTGAGATAGGCGGGGAAGCCTACAATGAGCAGTTCTTC. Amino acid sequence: CAISEIGGEAYNEQFF.

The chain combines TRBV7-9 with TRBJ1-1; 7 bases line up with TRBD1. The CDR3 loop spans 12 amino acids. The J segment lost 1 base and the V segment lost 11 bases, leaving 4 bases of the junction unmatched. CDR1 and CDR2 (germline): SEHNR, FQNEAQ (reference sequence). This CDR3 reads CAGGGWNTEAFF. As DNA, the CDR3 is TGTGCCGGAGGGGGCTGGAACACTGAAGCTTTCTTT. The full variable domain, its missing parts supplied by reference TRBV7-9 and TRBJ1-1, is DTGVSQNPRHKITKRGQNVTFRCDPISEHNRLYWYRQTLGQGPEFLTYFQNEAQLEKSRLLSDRFSAERPKGSFSTLEIQRTEQGDSAMYLCAGGGWNTEAFFGQGTRLTVV.

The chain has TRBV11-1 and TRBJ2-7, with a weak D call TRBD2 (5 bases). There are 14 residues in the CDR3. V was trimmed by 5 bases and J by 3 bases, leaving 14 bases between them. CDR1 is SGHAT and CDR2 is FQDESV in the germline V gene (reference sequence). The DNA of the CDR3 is TGTGCCAGCAGCGAAGGTGTGGGAGACTACGAGCAGTACTTC. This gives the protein CASSEGVGDYEQYF.

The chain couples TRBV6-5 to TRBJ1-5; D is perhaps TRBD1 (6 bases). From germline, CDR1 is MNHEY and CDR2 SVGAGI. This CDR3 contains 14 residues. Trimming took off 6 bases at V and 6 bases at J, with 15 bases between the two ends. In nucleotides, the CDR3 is TGTGCCAGCAGCTCCACAGGGTCAGGTCAGCCCCAGCATTTT. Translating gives CASSSTGSGQPQHF.

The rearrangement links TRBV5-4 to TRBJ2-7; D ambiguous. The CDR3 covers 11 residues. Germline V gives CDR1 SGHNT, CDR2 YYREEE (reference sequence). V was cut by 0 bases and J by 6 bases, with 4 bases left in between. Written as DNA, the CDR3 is TGTGCCAGCAGCTTGGGCCGCGAGCAGTACTTC. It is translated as CASSLGREQYF.

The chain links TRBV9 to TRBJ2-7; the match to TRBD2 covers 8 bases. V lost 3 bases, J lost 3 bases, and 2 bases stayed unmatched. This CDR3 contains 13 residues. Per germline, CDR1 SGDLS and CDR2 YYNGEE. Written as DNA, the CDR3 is TGTGCCAGCAGCGGAAGCGGGAGCTACGAGCAGTACTTC. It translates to CASSGSGSYEQYF.

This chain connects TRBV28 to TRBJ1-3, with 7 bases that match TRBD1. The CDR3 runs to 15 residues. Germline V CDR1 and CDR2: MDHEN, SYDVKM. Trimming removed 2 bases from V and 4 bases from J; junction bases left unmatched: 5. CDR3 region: CASSLNPGGGNTIYF. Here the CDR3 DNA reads TGTGCCAGCAGTTTAAACCCAGGGGGAGGAAACACCATATATTTT.

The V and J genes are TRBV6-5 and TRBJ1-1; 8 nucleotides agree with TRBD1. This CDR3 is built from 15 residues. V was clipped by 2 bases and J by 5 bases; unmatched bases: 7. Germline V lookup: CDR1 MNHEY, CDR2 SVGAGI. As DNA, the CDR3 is TGTGCCAGCAGTTACACCAGGGGGCTGGGTACTGAAGCTTTCTTT. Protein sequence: CASSYTRGLGTEAFF.